The 9 T cell receptor beta chains below come from one sample, sequenced in a study of T cell repertoires in cytomegalovirus infection. The antigens for these receptors are not known. TCRdb re-called the reads through MiXCR, storing one row per CDR3 protein. The repertoire consists of about 920,000 distinct CDR3 sequences, with roughly 30% occurring once and the leading ten covering under 15%. Sequenced here: cultured CD8+ T cells from PBMCs, sampled from culture after CMV antigen stimulation. The receptor source for this set is a human donor in good health (CMV status not recorded). Some clones in this sample may be carry-over from other donors' samples.

This clonotype was counted many times. V usage is TRBV7-9 and J usage is TRBJ2-3; D remains unclear. V was shortened by 5 bases and J by 2 bases, with 14 bases between the two germline ends. The CDR3 has 15 residues. Germline V gene data show CDR1 as SEHNR and CDR2 as FQNEAQ (reference sequence). CDR3 DNA: TGTGCCAGCAGCCCTAAGGGAAGCACCACAGATACGCAGTATTTT. Protein sequence: CASSPKGSTTDTQYF.

CDR3 nucleotides: TGTGCCAGCAGTGAAGTGGCTTGGACAGCTACGAACACCGGGGAGCTGTTTTTT. It translates to CASSEVAWTATNTGELFF. The V and J genes are TRBV6-1 and TRBJ2-2, with D possibly being TRBD1 (6 bases). The germline V and J ends were trimmed by 1 base and 0 bases, with 15 bases remaining between them. The CDR3 consists of 18 residues. Germline values: CDR1 MNHNS, CDR2 SASEGT.

The chain is built from TRBV4-1 and TRBJ1-5; D is undetermined. Germline values: CDR1 MGHRA, CDR2 YSYEKL. This CDR3 comprises 16 residues. Trimming cost V 0 bases and J 0 bases, with 9 bases left between them. CDR3 DNA: TGCGCCAGCAGCCAAGAATGGGCAACTAGCAATCAGCCCCAGCATTTT. Its protein is CASSQEWATSNQPQHF.

The chain uses TRBV15 and TRBJ1-5; D not certain. CDR1 and CDR2 (germline): LNHNV, YYDKDF (reference sequence). CDR3 length equals 14 residues. V lost 3 bases, J lost 7 bases, and 13 bases lay in between. CDR3 sequence reads: CATSRRGFGQPQHF. The CDR3 DNA follows: TGTGCCACCAGCAGGAGAGGATTCGGCCAGCCCCAGCATTTT.

The chain combines TRBV29-1 with TRBJ2-3; tentatively, D is TRBD2 (6 bases). The CDR3 has 13 amino acids. Trimming left V 6 bases short and J 2 bases short, with 12 bases between. The germline V gene encodes CDR1 SQVTM and CDR2 ANQGSEA. For the CDR3, the DNA is TGCAGCGTGCACGGGCGGGACACAGATACGCAGTATTTT. Amino acid sequence: CSVHGRDTDTQYF.

This clonotype came up once. V gene TRBV7-2 combines with J gene TRBJ2-2; 8 positions agree with TRBD2. CDR3 length: 20 amino acids. Germline CDR1 reads SGHTA; CDR2 reads FQGNSA. After removal of 3 bases from V and 6 bases from J, the junction contained 21 bases not matched to a gene. CDR3 residues: CASSFHAGTLGLVGAGELFF. The CDR3 DNA reads TGTGCCAGCAGCTTCCACGCCGGGACCCTGGGACTAGTGGGGGCCGGGGAGCTGTTTTTT.

This clonotype was observed a handful of times. The J gene is TRBJ2-5, the V gene TRBV7-2; TRBD1 matches 7 bases. Germline CDR1 is SGHTA and CDR2 is FQGNSA. V dropped 1 base and J dropped 2; count of bases not matched to a gene: 10. The CDR3 is 17 residues long. CDR3 loop: CASSLGETGYLQETQYF. As DNA, the CDR3 is TGTGCCAGCAGCTTAGGAGAGACAGGGTATTTACAAGAGACCCAGTACTTC.

This clonotype was seen at least ten times. J is TRBJ2-2 and V is TRBV6-1, with D tentatively TRBD2 (5 bases). The CDR3 covers 14 residues. V lost 5 bases and J 6 bases, leaving 13 bases between the germline ends. The germline CDR1 and CDR2 sequences are MNHNS and SASEGT. CDR3 nucleotides: TGTGCCAGCAGTCCCTCAGAGGGAGCCGGGGAGCTGTTTTTT. Protein sequence: CASSPSEGAGELFF.

Of note for this clonotype: Being one base from a much bigger clone, this may be a read error. The J gene is TRBJ1-6, the V gene TRBV7-2; D gene unclear. This CDR3 has 16 amino acids. Germline V CDR1 and CDR2: SGHTA, FQGNSA. DNA of the CDR3: TGTGCCAGCAGCTTAGGAAGGGTCAGGAGGAATTCACTCCTCCACTTT. It is translated as CASSLGRVRRNSLLHF.